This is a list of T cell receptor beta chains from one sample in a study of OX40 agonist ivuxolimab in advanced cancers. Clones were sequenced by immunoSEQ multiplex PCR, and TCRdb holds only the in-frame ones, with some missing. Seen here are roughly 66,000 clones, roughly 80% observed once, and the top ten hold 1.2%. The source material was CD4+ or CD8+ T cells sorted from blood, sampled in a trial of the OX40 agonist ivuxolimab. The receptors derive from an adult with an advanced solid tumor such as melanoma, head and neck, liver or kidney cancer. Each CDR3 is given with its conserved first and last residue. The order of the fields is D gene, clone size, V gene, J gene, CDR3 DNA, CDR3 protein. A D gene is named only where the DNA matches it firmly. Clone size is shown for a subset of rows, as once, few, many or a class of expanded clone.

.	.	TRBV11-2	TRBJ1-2	TGTGCCAGCAGCTTAGCCCCACTGACGGGCTATGGCTACACCTTC	CASSLAPLTGYGYTF
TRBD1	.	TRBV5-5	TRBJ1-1	TGTGCCAGCAGCGCACAGGGGAGTGTGATCACTGAAGCTTTCTTT	CASSAQGSVITEAFF
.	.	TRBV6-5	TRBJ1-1	TGTGCCAGCAGTTACGACACTGAAGCTTTCTTT	CASSYDTEAFF
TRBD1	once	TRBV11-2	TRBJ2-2	TGTGCCAGCAGCCCGGGACAGATGAACACCGGGGAGCTGTTTTTT	CASSPGQMNTGELFF
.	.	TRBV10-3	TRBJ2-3	TGTGCCATCGCGTTAACCGACACAGATACGCAGTATTTT	CAIALTDTDTQYF
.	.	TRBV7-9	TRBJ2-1	TGTGCCAGCAGCTTAGTTCAGGCGTTCGATGAGCAGTTCTTC	CASSLVQAFDEQFF
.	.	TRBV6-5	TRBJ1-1	TGTGCCAGCAGGGATCATGAGGGCCACACTGAAGCTTTCTTT	CASRDHEGHTEAFF
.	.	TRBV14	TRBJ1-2	TGTGCCAGCAGCCCCTCGAGGGCCGTCTATGGCTACACCTTC	CASSPSRAVYGYTF
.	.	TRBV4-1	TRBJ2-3	TGCGCCAGCAGCCTGGACCCGAACCCAGATACGCAGTATTTT	CASSLDPNPDTQYF
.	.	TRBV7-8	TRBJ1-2	TGTGCCAGCAGCTTAATGTCAGGGGCGGGCTACACCTTC	CASSLMSGAGYTF
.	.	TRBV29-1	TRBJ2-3	TGCAGCGTTGGTCGGGGCCTAGGCGGCGATACGCAGTATTTT	CSVGRGLGGDTQYF
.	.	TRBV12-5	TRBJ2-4	TGTGCTAGTGGTTTGGTCGGCTCCGAGGTTCAGTACTTC	CASGLVGSEVQYF
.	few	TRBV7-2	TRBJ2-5	TGTGCCAGCAGCTCCGGAGCTCATCAAGAGACCCAGTACTTC	CASSSGAHQETQYF
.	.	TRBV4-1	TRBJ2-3	TGCGCCAGCAGCCAAGTACAGGGTTGGACAGATACGCAGTATTTT	CASSQVQGWTDTQYF
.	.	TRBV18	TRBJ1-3	TGTGCCAGCTCACCTCCAGCTCGCTCTGGAAACACCATATATTTT	CASSPPARSGNTIYF
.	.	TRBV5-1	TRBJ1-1	TGCGCCAGCAGCTTGGAGGTCAGAGGGAACACTGAAGCTTTCTTT	CASSLEVRGNTEAFF
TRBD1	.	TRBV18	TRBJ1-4	TGTGCCAGCTCACCCGACAGGGTTACTGAAAAACTGTTTTTT	CASSPDRVTEKLFF
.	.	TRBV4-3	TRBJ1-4	TGCGCCAGCAGCCAAGAAAGTAGGCGGGCTGAAAAACTGTTTTTT	CASSQESRRAEKLFF
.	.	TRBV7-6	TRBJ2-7	TGTGCCAGCAGCTCCACCAGGTTAAGCGAGCAGTACTTC	CASSSTRLSEQYF
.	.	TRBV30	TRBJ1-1	TGTGCCTGGACCAGGTCGGCGTCAGAAGCTTTCTTT	CAWTRSASEAFF
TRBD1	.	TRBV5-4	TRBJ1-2	TGTGCCAGCAGCTCTGGACCGGGACAGGGACATGGCTACACCTTC	CASSSGPGQGHGYTF
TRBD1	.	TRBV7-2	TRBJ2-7	TGTGCCAGCAGCCTCAAGCTGACAGGGGCCTACGAGCAGTACTTC	CASSLKLTGAYEQYF
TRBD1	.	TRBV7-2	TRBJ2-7	TGTGCCAGCAGCCCAGACAGGGCCTTTCTCTATTTC	CASSPDRAFLYF
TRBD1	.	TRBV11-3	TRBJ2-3	TGTGCCAGCAGCCCCTGGACAGGGGCAGATACGCAGTATTTT	CASSPWTGADTQYF
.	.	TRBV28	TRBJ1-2	TGTGCCAGCAACGAAGGAACGGATGGCTACACCTTC	CASNEGTDGYTF
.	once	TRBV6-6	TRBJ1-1	TGTGCCAGCAGTTACCGGAGGGGAGACACTGAAGCTTTCTTT	CASSYRRGDTEAFF
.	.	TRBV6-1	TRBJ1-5	TGTGCCAGCACCACGGTCCGACAGCCCCAGCATTTT	CASTTVRQPQHF
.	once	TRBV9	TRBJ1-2	TGTGCCAGCACCCTACTTCCCGGGGGGGGGAGGATTAACTATGGCTACACCTTC	CASTLLPGGGRINYGYTF
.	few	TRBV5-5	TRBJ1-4	TGTGCCAGCAGCCCCCTTGAGGGGACTAATGAAAAACTGTTTTTT	CASSPLEGTNEKLFF
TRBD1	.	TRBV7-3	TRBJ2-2	TGTGCCAGCAGCGCGACAGGGGCGGACACCGGGGAGCTGTTTTTT	CASSATGADTGELFF
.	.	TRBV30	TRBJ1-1	TGTGCCTGGAGCGGGAATGTGGGGACTGAAGCTTTCTTT	CAWSGNVGTEAFF
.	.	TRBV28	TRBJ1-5	TGTGCCAGCGGACCTTTCAGAAATCAGCCCCAGCATTTT	CASGPFRNQPQHF
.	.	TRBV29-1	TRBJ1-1	TGCAGCGTTGAGAGCCAGAGGAACACTGAAGCTTTCTTT	CSVESQRNTEAFF
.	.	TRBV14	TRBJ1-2	TGTGCCAGCAGCCGGGACATTAACTATGGCTACACCTTC	CASSRDINYGYTF
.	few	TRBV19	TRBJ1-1	TGTGCCAGTAGTCTTCGATTCCTAAGGGGGACTGAAGCTTTCTTT	CASSLRFLRGTEAFF